The rows below give T cell receptor beta chains drawn from one sample of a study of blood T cell repertoires in COVID-19. Sequenced by immunoSEQ multiplex PCR; TCRdb stores in-frame clones only, minus some. The profile shows about 270,000 clones, around 90% of them singletons. The specimen sequenced was PBMCs or T cells enriched from blood (not recorded which). All receptors derive from a woman aged 40 to 50 with acute COVID-19. The CDR3 runs from the conserved cysteine through the conserved F or W. The order of the fields is clone size, V gene, D gene, J gene, CDR3 DNA, CDR3 protein. D genes are given only for firm matches. The listing skips clone size in some rows; elsewhere it reads once, few, many or a size class.

size: NA
V: TRBV25-1
D: TRBD2
J: TRBJ2-3
DNA: TGTGCCAGCAGAATGGGGGGAGGGGCGCGTAGTGCAGATACGCAGTATTTT
CDR3: CASRMGGGARSADTQYF

size: many
V: TRBV12-3/TRBV12-4
D: TRBD1
J: TRBJ2-7
DNA: TGTGCCAGCAGCTCGGACAGGGCCTACGAGCAGTACTTC
CDR3: CASSSDRAYEQYF

size: NA
V: TRBV5-5
D: TRBD2
J: TRBJ2-2
DNA: TGTGCCAGCAGCTTCTCTAGCGGGGGTCTTATAACGAACACCGGGGAGCTGTTTTTT
CDR3: CASSFSSGGLITNTGELFF

size: NA
V: TRBV5-5
D: NA
J: TRBJ1-6
DNA: TGTGCCAGCAGCAACGGGGGGACCTATAATTCACCCCTCCACTTT
CDR3: CASSNGGTYNSPLHF

size: NA
V: TRBV4-3
D: NA
J: TRBJ2-3
DNA: TGCGCCAGCAGCCCACGGGCGGGCCCAGATACGCAGTATTTT
CDR3: CASSPRAGPDTQYF

size: NA
V: TRBV18
D: TRBD1
J: TRBJ1-4
DNA: TGTGCCAGCTCTGACAGGGGGCATTTGGGAAAACTGTTTTTT
CDR3: CASSDRGHLGKLFF

size: NA
V: TRBV7-2
D: TRBD2
J: TRBJ2-1
DNA: TGTGCCAGCAGCCACTTTGGGGGACTAGCGGGAGGCTATGAGCAGTTCTTC
CDR3: CASSHFGGLAGGYEQFF

size: NA
V: TRBV9
D: TRBD1
J: TRBJ2-5
DNA: TGTGCCAGCAGCAAAGGGGGCGGGGAGACCCAGTACTTC
CDR3: CASSKGGGETQYF

size: NA
V: TRBV28
D: TRBD1
J: TRBJ2-2
DNA: TGTGCCAGCTCCTCGGGACAGATAAACACCGGGGAGCTGTTTTTT
CDR3: CASSSGQINTGELFF

size: NA
V: TRBV7-9
D: NA
J: TRBJ1-2
DNA: TGTGCCAGCAGCTTATACGGGGGAGGAGACGGCTACACCTTC
CDR3: CASSLYGGGDGYTF

size: NA
V: TRBV2
D: TRBD2
J: TRBJ2-2
DNA: TGTGCCAGCAGTCCCAGGCTAGCGGGGGGGACGAACACCGGGGAGCTGTTTTTT
CDR3: CASSPRLAGGTNTGELFF

size: few
V: TRBV6-2/TRBV6-3
D: TRBD2
J: TRBJ2-5
DNA: TGTGCCAGCAGGCCTAGCGGAGTGGGCGGAGAGACCCAGTACTTC
CDR3: CASRPSGVGGETQYF

size: NA
V: TRBV9
D: NA
J: TRBJ1-2
DNA: TGTGCCAGCAGCGTAGGGGGAGGAGATGGCTACACCTTC
CDR3: CASSVGGGDGYTF

size: NA
V: TRBV5-1
D: TRBD1
J: TRBJ1-1
DNA: TGCGCCAGCAGAACTATTTACAGGGGGTCAACGAACACTGAAGCTTTCTTT
CDR3: CASRTIYRGSTNTEAFF

size: once
V: TRBV24-1
D: TRBD2
J: TRBJ2-3
DNA: TGTGCCACCAGTGACACCGGGACTAGCGGGACCGGCACAGATACGCAGTATTTT
CDR3: CATSDTGTSGTGTDTQYF

size: once
V: TRBV11-2
D: NA
J: TRBJ1-3
DNA: TGTGCCAGCAGCTTCCAAGGGGCACGCGGTGGAAACACCATATATTTT
CDR3: CASSFQGARGGNTIYF

size: NA
V: TRBV2
D: TRBD1
J: TRBJ1-2
DNA: TGTGCCAGCAGTTCACCGGGACAGGGAACGAGCTCTAGCTATGGCTACACCTTC
CDR3: CASSSPGQGTSSSYGYTF

size: once
V: TRBV27
D: NA
J: TRBJ1-5
DNA: TGTGCCAGCAGTCCGTCCAATCAGCCCCAGCATTTT
CDR3: CASSPSNQPQHF

size: NA
V: TRBV6-1
D: NA
J: TRBJ2-1
DNA: TGTGCCAGCAGTGATAGGACCGGGAACCATTACAATGAGCAGTTCTTC
CDR3: CASSDRTGNHYNEQFF

size: NA
V: TRBV6-5
D: TRBD1
J: TRBJ1-2
DNA: TGTGCCAGCGGGTACAGGGGTGGCTACACCTTC
CDR3: CASGYRGGYTF

size: NA
V: TRBV3-1/TRBV3-2
D: TRBD2
J: TRBJ2-7
DNA: TGTGCCAGCAGCCCGATGCCCCCCGGGACTATCTCCTACGAGCAGTACTTC
CDR3: CASSPMPPGTISYEQYF

size: NA
V: TRBV28
D: NA
J: TRBJ2-7
DNA: TGTGCCAGCAGTTCCATCTACGAGCAGTACTTC
CDR3: CASSSIYEQYF

size: NA
V: TRBV5-6
D: TRBD1
J: TRBJ1-2
DNA: TGTGCCAGCAGCTTTCGACAGGGTTATGGCTACACCTTC
CDR3: CASSFRQGYGYTF

size: NA
V: TRBV7-8
D: NA
J: TRBJ1-1
DNA: TGTGCCAGCACCTGGGGGCAAACGAACACTGAAGCTTTCTTT
CDR3: CASTWGQTNTEAFF

size: NA
V: TRBV10-3
D: TRBD2
J: TRBJ2-1
DNA: TGTGCCATCAGTGAGTCCGGGACTACTTCTTATGAGCAGTTCTTC
CDR3: CAISESGTTSYEQFF

size: NA
V: TRBV5-1
D: TRBD1
J: TRBJ2-1
DNA: TGCGCCAGCAGCGGCCCCGGACAGGGGATCAACAATGAGCAGTTCTTC
CDR3: CASSGPGQGINNEQFF

size: NA
V: TRBV4-3
D: TRBD2
J: TRBJ2-2
DNA: TGCGCCAGCAGCCTCCGGACTAGCGGAAACACCGGGGAGCTGTTTTTT
CDR3: CASSLRTSGNTGELFF

size: NA
V: TRBV6-5
D: TRBD1
J: TRBJ1-4
DNA: TGTGCCAGCAGTTACTCCGGGACAGTAGGCGAAAAACTGTTTTTT
CDR3: CASSYSGTVGEKLFF

size: NA
V: TRBV5-4
D: TRBD2
J: TRBJ2-5
DNA: TGTGCCAGCAGCTTATCGGGACTAGCGCGACAAGAGACCCAGTACTTC
CDR3: CASSLSGLARQETQYF

size: many
V: TRBV4-3
D: NA
J: TRBJ1-2
DNA: TGCGCCAGCAGCCAAGATCACACAGGGAGAGGCTACACCTTC
CDR3: CASSQDHTGRGYTF

size: NA
V: TRBV2
D: TRBD1
J: TRBJ1-1
DNA: TGTGCCAGCCGCAGACAGGGAGTCCTTAACACTGAAGCTTTCTTT
CDR3: CASRRQGVLNTEAFF

size: NA
V: TRBV7-2
D: TRBD2
J: TRBJ2-7
DNA: TGTGCCAGCAGCTTAGCGAACGGACTAGCGGGTGGGGAGCAGTACTTC
CDR3: CASSLANGLAGGEQYF

size: NA
V: TRBV12-3/TRBV12-4
D: NA
J: TRBJ1-1
DNA: TGTGCCAGCAGTCTATTTGGACAGACTGAAGCTTTCTTT
CDR3: CASSLFGQTEAFF

size: NA
V: TRBV28
D: NA
J: TRBJ1-2
DNA: TGTGCCAGCAGTAGAGACAGGTCAAACTATGGCTACACCTTC
CDR3: CASSRDRSNYGYTF

size: NA
V: TRBV30
D: NA
J: TRBJ1-2
DNA: TGTGCCTGGAGTGTTCAGGGTGGCTATGGCTACACCTTC
CDR3: CAWSVQGGYGYTF

size: NA
V: TRBV7-3
D: NA
J: TRBJ2-1
DNA: TGTGCCAGCAGCTTTTCTGCGGTCAATGAGCAGTTCTTC
CDR3: CASSFSAVNEQFF

size: NA
V: TRBV27
D: NA
J: TRBJ2-1
DNA: TGTGCCAGCAGTTTAGAGGGCTACAATGAGCAGTTCTTC
CDR3: CASSLEGYNEQFF

size: few
V: TRBV6-1
D: TRBD1
J: TRBJ2-1
DNA: TGTGCCAGCAGTGAAGCCCGGGACAGGGTACGTAATGAGCAGTTCTTC
CDR3: CASSEARDRVRNEQFF

size: few
V: TRBV11-2
D: NA
J: TRBJ1-1
DNA: TGTGCCAGCAGCTTCCGGGCCCCCGACGGAGGCACTGAAGCTTTCTTT
CDR3: CASSFRAPDGGTEAFF

size: NA
V: TRBV15
D: NA
J: TRBJ1-6
DNA: TGTGCCACCAGCAGGCGGGCTACGGATTCACCCCTCCACTTT
CDR3: CATSRRATDSPLHF

size: NA
V: TRBV19
D: NA
J: TRBJ1-1
DNA: TGTGCCAGTAGTATCTCGGGGAACACTGAAGCTTTCTTT
CDR3: CASSISGNTEAFF

size: NA
V: TRBV12-3/TRBV12-4
D: TRBD1
J: TRBJ2-7
DNA: TGTGCCAGCACCCCCGGACAGGGCTACGAGCAGTACTTC
CDR3: CASTPGQGYEQYF

size: NA
V: TRBV5-5
D: NA
J: TRBJ1-1
DNA: TGTGCCAGCAGCCTGGAGATCAGTTTGAACACTGAAGCTTTCTTT
CDR3: CASSLEISLNTEAFF

size: few
V: TRBV7-2
D: TRBD1
J: TRBJ1-6
DNA: TGTGCCAGCAGCTTAAGAGGACAGGGACTCGGAGGGGGTAATTCACCCCTCCACTTT
CDR3: CASSLRGQGLGGGNSPLHF

size: NA
V: TRBV11-3
D: TRBD1
J: TRBJ2-1
DNA: TGTGCCAGCAGTTCAAGGACAGGTTACAATGAGCAGTTCTTC
CDR3: CASSSRTGYNEQFF

size: once
V: TRBV7-6
D: NA
J: TRBJ1-1
DNA: TGTGCCAGCAGCTTAGCGCGGGAGTCAATGAACACTGAAGCTTTCTTT
CDR3: CASSLARESMNTEAFF

size: NA
V: TRBV3-1/TRBV3-2
D: NA
J: TRBJ2-1
DNA: TGTGCCAGCAGCCAAGCAGGGCCCCGGGTGTGGGAGCAGTTCTTC
CDR3: CASSQAGPRVWEQFF

size: NA
V: TRBV5-1
D: TRBD1
J: TRBJ2-5
DNA: TGCGCCAGCAGCTTTACGGGACAGGGAACGGAGACCCAGTACTTC
CDR3: CASSFTGQGTETQYF

size: NA
V: TRBV27
D: TRBD1
J: TRBJ2-7
DNA: TGTGCCACCTCTCGGGCCTCATCCGGGACAGGTACCTACGAGCAGTACTTC
CDR3: CATSRASSGTGTYEQYF

size: NA
V: TRBV11-3
D: TRBD1
J: TRBJ2-2
DNA: TGTGCCAGCAGCCGCCGTCTGACCGGGACAGCGAACACCGGGGAGCTGTTTTTT
CDR3: CASSRRLTGTANTGELFF

size: NA
V: TRBV20-1
D: NA
J: TRBJ1-2
DNA: TGCAGTGCTAGAGATATCGATGGCTACACCTTC
CDR3: CSARDIDGYTF

size: NA
V: TRBV2
D: NA
J: TRBJ1-2
DNA: TGTGCCAGCAGTGAGACAGACTATGGCTACACCTTC
CDR3: CASSETDYGYTF

size: NA
V: TRBV18
D: NA
J: TRBJ1-4
DNA: TGTGCCAGCTCACCTGGACAGAATGAAAAACTGTTTTTT
CDR3: CASSPGQNEKLFF

size: NA
V: TRBV29-1
D: TRBD1
J: TRBJ1-2
DNA: TGCAGCGCAATGACAGGGGTCTACGGCTACACCTTC
CDR3: CSAMTGVYGYTF

size: once
V: TRBV15
D: TRBD1
J: TRBJ1-2
DNA: TGTGCCACCAGCAGAGGTGGGACAGGGGGCGGCTACACCTTC
CDR3: CATSRGGTGGGYTF